Only a few counts were recorded for the clone carrying this TCR beta chain. The antigen is not known. The data derive from a study of T-cell memory formation after mild COVID-19. Overall study findings and caveats: The study detected some responding clones in pre-infection memory, suggesting cross-reactive memory joined.

Constant-segment-primed 5'RACE gave TCR alpha and TCR beta cDNA libraries with sample barcodes and UMIs. From the 5' RACE reads, TCRdb called clonotypes with MiXCR, one entry per CDR3 protein. The data show 170,000 or so distinct CDR3 sequences, about 20% seen once. Trimming removed 5 bases from V and 5 bases from J, with 7 bases in between. The germline gives CDR1 SEHNR, CDR2 FQNEAQ (reference sequence). The CDR3 is 11 residues long. The chain joins TRBV7-9 to TRBJ2-7; D is unclear. Sequencing used PBMCs or a T cell subset sorted from them (not recorded which). This TCR came from an adult woman who had mild COVID-19 (a few samples of this study predate the infection). Cell type and time point are not known. In DNA, the CDR3 is TGTGCCAGCAGCCCCTCGAACGAGCAGTACTTC. It yields the protein CASSPSNEQYF.